This TCR beta chain came from a study of blood T cell repertoires in COVID-19. Study-level background: The cDNA or gDNA used as material had been derived from T cells, B-cell-depleted T cells, or PBMCs.

TCRdb's table, derived via immunoSEQ multiplex PCR, lists solely in-frame clones and lacks some. The table lists over 110,000 clones, roughly 84% of them singletons. Material: PBMCs or T cells enriched from blood (not recorded which). The receptor comes from a man aged 45 to 65 in a cohort exposed to, infected with or recovered from COVID-19 (not recorded which).

CDR3 coding DNA: TGTGCTTGTCCTAGCCGTAGCTCCTACAATGAGCAGTTCTTC. This sequence encodes CACPSRSSYNEQFF. The rearrangement uses TRBV30 and TRBJ2-1, with D maybe TRBD2 (5 bases). The CDR3 is 14 residues long. In germline, CDR1 is GTSNPN, CDR2 SVGIG (reference sequence).